The 26 T cell receptor beta chains presented below share a single source sample, sequenced in a study of T-cell memory formation after mild COVID-19. One entry per CDR3 protein results from TCRdb running MiXCR on the 5' RACE reads. The table has approximately 400,000 distinct CDR3 sequences, roughly 24% seen once; the top ten hold about 10%. Sample: PBMCs or a T cell subset sorted from them (not recorded which). Receptors originate from an adult woman who had mild COVID-19 (a few samples of this study predate the infection). Cell type and time point are not known.

The chain is built from TRBV29-1 and TRBJ2-5, with TRBD2 identical over 9 bases. The germline V gene has CDR1 SQVTM and CDR2 ANQGSEA. V trimming: 4 bases; J trimming: 1 base; junction bases outside the gene matches: 7. There are 15 residues in the CDR3. CDR3 coding DNA: TGCAGCGTTGGCTTTCGACTAGCGGCCCAAGAGACCCAGTACTTC. This sequence encodes CSVGFRLAAQETQYF. Combining the CDR3 with reference TRBV29-1 and TRBJ2-5 gives the whole variable domain SAVISQKPSRDICQRGTSLTIQCQVDSQVTMMFWYRQQPGQSLTLIATANQGSEATYESGFVIDKFPISRPNLTFSTLTVSNMSPEDSSIYLCSVGFRLAAQETQYFGPGTRLLVL.

V usage is TRBV18 and J usage is TRBJ2-7; no definite D call. This CDR3 is 11 amino acids long. V dropped 5 bases and J dropped 5 bases, with 7 bases sitting between them. Germline assignment: CDR1 KGHSH and CDR2 LQKENI. The CDR3 DNA is TGTGCCAGCTCAAGGGTAAACGAGCAGTACTTC. Its protein is CASSRVNEQYF. Full variable domain (remainder filled in from reference TRBV18 and TRBJ2-7): NAGVMQNPRHLVRRRGQEARLRCSPMKGHSHVYWYRQLPEEGLKFMVYLQKENIIDESGMPKERFSAEFPKEGPSILRIQQVVRGDSAAYFCASSRVNEQYFGPGTRLTVT.

This chain uses TRBV4-2 with TRBJ2-3, with a weak D call TRBD2 (6 bases). V lost 8 bases to trimming and J lost 5 bases, with 20 bases between them. The V gene's germline CDR1 is LGHNA and CDR2 YNFKEQ. The length of the CDR3 is 15 residues. The CDR3: CASEGIADEGDTQYF. As DNA, the CDR3 is TGTGCCAGCGAGGGGATAGCGGACGAGGGAGATACGCAGTATTTT.

The chain has TRBV3-1 and TRBJ1-5; a possible D gene is TRBD1 (5 bases). V shed 1 base and J shed 15 bases, with 19 bases lying between them. Germline values: CDR1 LGHDT, CDR2 YNNKEL (reference sequence). This CDR3 has 14 residues. The CDR3 nucleotides read TGTGCCAGCAGCCAAGCTGTGACAGCCTACGTTACGCATTTT. Protein sequence: CASSQAVTAYVTHF. The variable domain in full, completed from reference TRBV3-1 and TRBJ1-5, reads DTAVSQTPKYLVTQMGNDKSIKCEQNLGHDTMYWYKQDSKKFLKIMFSYNNKELIINETVPNRFSPKSPDKAHLNLHINSLELGDSAVYFCASSQAVTAYVTHFGDGTRLSIL.

The gene calls are TRBV7-2 and TRBJ1-1; D unresolved. Per the germline V gene, CDR1 is SGHTA and CDR2 is FQGNSA. The CDR3 is 13 residues long. Trimming shortened V by 5 bases and J by 4 bases, and 11 bases separated the two germline ends. Here the CDR3 DNA reads TGTGCCAGCAGCCCAGTGGCCCGCACTGAAGCTTTCTTT. It translates to CASSPVARTEAFF.

A few counts support this clonotype. The chain has TRBV7-9 and TRBJ2-5; no clear D gene. From germline, CDR1 is SEHNR and CDR2 FQNEAQ (reference sequence). The CDR3 extends over 13 amino acids. V gave up 7 bases and J gave up 5 bases, with 14 bases separating them. The CDR3 reads CASNPWAEETQYF. DNA for the CDR3: TGTGCCAGCAATCCCTGGGCGGAGGAGACCCAGTACTTC. Full variable domain (remainder filled in from reference TRBV7-9 and TRBJ2-5): DTGVSQNPRHKITKRGQNVTFRCDPISEHNRLYWYRQTLGQGPEFLTYFQNEAQLEKSRLLSDRFSAERPKGSFSTLEIQRTEQGDSAMYLCASNPWAEETQYFGPGTRLLVL.

J is TRBJ2-2 and V is TRBV4-3; 10 bases agree with TRBD2. Trimming took 0 bases from V and 3 from J; bases not matched to a gene: 16. Looked up from germline, CDR1 is LGHNA and CDR2 is YSLEER. This CDR3 region has 21 residues. The CDR3 DNA reads TGCGCCAGCAGCCAAGAAGTCAGGCTAGCGGGAGTATATAGGGACACCGGGGAGCTGTTTTTT. Translating it yields CASSQEVRLAGVYRDTGELFF.

The chain links TRBV29-1 to TRBJ1-4, with TRBD1 as a possible D gene (6 bases). V dropped 4 bases and J dropped 6 bases, with 12 bases sitting between them. Germline values: CDR1 SQVTM, CDR2 ANQGSEA. The CDR3 extends over 13 amino acids. The CDR3 reads CSVGVGGDEKLFF. CDR3 DNA sequence: TGCAGCGTTGGTGTAGGGGGAGATGAAAAACTGTTTTTT.

A few counts support this clonotype. The rearrangement joins TRBV18 to TRBJ1-2, with D perhaps TRBD1 (6 bases). Trimming shortened V by 6 bases and J by 2 bases, and 10 bases separated the two germline ends. The CDR3 runs 13 residues. In germline, CDR1 is KGHSH, CDR2 LQKENI. The DNA of the CDR3 is TGTGCCAGCTCGGACGGACAGAACTATGGCTACACCTTC. This encodes CASSDGQNYGYTF.

This clonotype turned up a few times. The chain couples TRBV11-3 to TRBJ2-1; D is perhaps TRBD2 (5 bases). V was trimmed by 6 bases and J by 7 bases, leaving 10 bases between them. The CDR3 runs to 12 residues. Germline V CDR1 and CDR2: SGHNT, YENEEA. As DNA, the CDR3 is TGTGCCAGCAGTATCCGAGGGAATGAGCAGTTCTTC. This encodes CASSIRGNEQFF.

This clonotype was seen a few times. The chain carries TRBV2 and TRBJ1-6; D gene unclear. The CDR3 is made up of 9 amino acids. The germline gives CDR1 SNHLY, CDR2 FYNNEI. Trimming removed 5 bases from V and 10 bases from J, with 0 bases in between. The CDR3, as DNA: TGTGCCAGCAGTTCACCCCTCCACTTT. Amino acid sequence: CASSSPLHF.

The V gene is TRBV4-2, the J gene TRBJ2-1; D uncertain. This CDR3 comprises 16 residues. V was pared by 2 bases and J by 5 bases, with 16 bases between. Germline V gene sequence: CDR1 LGHNA, CDR2 YNFKEQ. This chain's CDR3 is CASSQLGSRENNEQFF. The DNA of the CDR3 is TGTGCCAGCAGCCAATTAGGCTCTCGAGAGAACAATGAGCAGTTCTTC.

The chain has TRBV12-3 or TRBV12-4 and TRBJ1-2, with D tentatively TRBD1 (5 bases). V lost 3 bases and J 3 bases, leaving 17 bases between the germline ends. The CDR3 runs to 16 residues. The CDR3, as DNA: TGTGCCAGCAGTTTCAGGGTAACGGCCCCTCACTATGGCTACACCTTC. Translated: CASSFRVTAPHYGYTF.

There are a few counts of this clonotype. The chain employs TRBV7-9 and TRBJ2-1, with D unclear. The CDR3 has 13 residues. Per germline, CDR1 SEHNR and CDR2 FQNEAQ (reference sequence). The V end lost 3 bases, the J end lost 2 bases, and 5 bases lay between the germline ends. The CDR3 loop is CASSFSTYNEQFF. The CDR3 DNA is TGTGCCAGCAGCTTCTCCACCTACAATGAGCAGTTCTTC.

This chain links TRBV7-2 with TRBJ2-7, with 10 bases fitting TRBD2. Trimming removed 5 bases from V and 4 bases from J; junction bases left unmatched: 14. CDR3 length equals 17 residues. CDR1 SGHTA and CDR2 FQGNSA come from the germline V gene. The CDR3 is CASSLYGIAGGAYEQYF. Here the CDR3 DNA reads TGTGCCAGCAGCCTTTATGGTATAGCGGGAGGCGCGTACGAGCAGTACTTC.

This rearrangement joins TRBV12-3 or TRBV12-4 to TRBJ2-7; 11 bases are a match to TRBD2. CDR3 size: 15 residues. V shed 5 bases and J 1 base; nucleotides not matched to a gene: 4. CDR3 region: CASSETSGSSYEQYF. CDR3 sequence (DNA): TGTGCCAGCAGTGAAACTAGCGGGAGTTCCTACGAGCAGTACTTC.

This chain connects TRBV12-3 or TRBV12-4 to TRBJ2-3; D is ambiguous. V lost 1 base, J lost 2 bases, and 7 bases lay in between. The CDR3 contains 14 residues. This CDR3 reads CASSLDRLTDTQYF. CDR3 nucleotides: TGTGCCAGCAGTTTAGACAGACTCACAGATACGCAGTATTTT.

A few counts support this clonotype. The J gene is TRBJ2-7, the V gene TRBV2, with D perhaps matching TRBD1 (6 bases). Germline V gene lookup returns CDR1 SNHLY and CDR2 FYNNEI. Trimming removed 5 bases from V and 5 bases from J, with 13 bases in between. The CDR3 extends over 13 amino acids. This CDR3 is CASSSPGDDEQYF. The CDR3 bases are TGTGCCAGCAGTAGTCCAGGGGACGACGAGCAGTACTTC. Using reference TRBV2 and TRBJ2-7 for the parts outside the CDR3, the full variable domain is EPEVTQTPSHQVTQMGQEVILRCVPISNHLYFYWYRQILGQKVEFLVSFYNNEISEKSEIFDDQFSVERPDGSNFTLKIRSTKLEDSAMYFCASSSPGDDEQYFGPGTRLTVT.

A few counts support this clonotype. The chain has TRBV6-1 and TRBJ2-3; D is undetermined. Trimming cost V 0 bases and J 0 bases, with 7 bases left between them. There are 15 residues in the CDR3. The V gene's germline CDR1 is MNHNS and CDR2 SASEGT. The DNA of the CDR3 is TGTGCCAGCAGTGAAGCGCTTCGTAGCACAGATACGCAGTATTTT. It codes for CASSEALRSTDTQYF.

This clonotype was seen more than once but under ten times. The V and J genes are TRBV5-1 and TRBJ1-6; TRBD1 matches 7 bases. From germline, CDR1 is SGHRS and CDR2 YFSETQ. This CDR3 is 13 amino acids long. With V trimmed by 6 bases and J by 7 bases, 4 bases remained unmatched. The CDR3 bases are TGCGCCAGCACGCAGGGGGTAAATTCACCCCTCCACTTT. Protein sequence: CASTQGVNSPLHF.

The table lists this clonotype with a count of one. The chain has TRBV6-2 or TRBV6-3 and TRBJ1-2, with TRBD1 as a possible D gene (6 bases). Germline-derived CDR1 and CDR2 are MNHEY and SVGEGT. The CDR3 runs 11 residues. V was trimmed by 5 bases and J by 10 bases, leaving 11 bases between them. The DNA of the CDR3 is TGTGCCAGCAGTGATCAGGGGTCCTACACCTTC. Its protein is CASSDQGSYTF.

The chain employs TRBV20-1 and TRBJ2-1; possible D gene TRBD1, 5 bases. Germline loops: CDR1 DFQATT, CDR2 SNEGSKA (reference sequence). Trimming cost V 0 bases and J 6 bases, with 9 bases left between them. The CDR3 contains 13 residues. The CDR3 DNA reads as TGCAGTGCTAGAGATTACAGGACCAATGAGCAGTTCTTC. Residues: CSARDYRTNEQFF.

J is TRBJ2-5 and V is TRBV24-1; 8 bases agree with TRBD1. Germline V gene data show CDR1 as KGHDR and CDR2 as SFDVKD. The CDR3 runs to 14 residues. Germline trimming cut 9 bases from V and 1 base from J; bases unmatched to any gene: 6. The CDR3 sequence: CATEPGQGQETQYF. For the CDR3, the DNA is TGTGCCACCGAACCCGGACAGGGCCAAGAGACCCAGTACTTC.

This clonotype appeared a few times. The chain has TRBV27 and TRBJ2-5; TRBD1 matches at 8 bases. The V gene's germline CDR1 is MNHEY and CDR2 SMNVEV (reference sequence). This CDR3 comprises 20 residues. V gave up 2 bases and J gave up 5 bases; unmatched junction bases: 22. In nucleotides, the CDR3 is TGTGCCAGCAGTTTAAGGGCGCGAGACAGGGGACTCCTACGGAGGGAGACCCAGTACTTC. This translates into CASSLRARDRGLLRRETQYF.

This clonotype was seen more than once but under ten times. The gene calls are TRBV24-1 and TRBJ1-2; D unresolved. The length of the CDR3 is 12 residues. CDR1 KGHDR and CDR2 SFDVKD come from the germline V gene. Trimming took 3 bases from V and 7 from J, leaving 8 bases between them. The CDR3 region has the DNA TGTGCCACCAGTGATCTAAGTTTTGGCTACACCTTC. Its protein product is CATSDLSFGYTF.

The chain joins TRBV7-3 to TRBJ2-3, with 7 bases aligning to TRBD2. The CDR3 covers 19 residues. The junction had 17 bases not matched to a gene; V was cut back by 5 bases and J by 0 bases. CDR1 is SGHTA and CDR2 is FQGTGA in the germline V gene. CDR3 residues: CASSLGARSGQSSTDTQYF. Written as DNA, the CDR3 is TGTGCCAGCAGCCTCGGGGCCCGTAGCGGGCAATCTAGCACAGATACGCAGTATTTT.